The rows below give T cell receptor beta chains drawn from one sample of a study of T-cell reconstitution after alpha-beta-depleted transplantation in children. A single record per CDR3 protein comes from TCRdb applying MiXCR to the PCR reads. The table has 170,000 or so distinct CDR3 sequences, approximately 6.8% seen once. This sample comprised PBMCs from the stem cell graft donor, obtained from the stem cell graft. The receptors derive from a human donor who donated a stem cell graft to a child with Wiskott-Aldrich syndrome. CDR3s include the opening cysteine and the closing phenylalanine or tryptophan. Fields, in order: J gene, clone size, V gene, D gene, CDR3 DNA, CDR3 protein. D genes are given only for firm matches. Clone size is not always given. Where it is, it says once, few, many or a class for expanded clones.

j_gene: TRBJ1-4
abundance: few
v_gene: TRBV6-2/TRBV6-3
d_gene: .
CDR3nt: TGTGCCAGCAGTTACTCGAACGGGGGGCGAGGCGGGGGAACTAATGAAAAACTGTTTTTT
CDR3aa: CASSYSNGGRGGGTNEKLFF

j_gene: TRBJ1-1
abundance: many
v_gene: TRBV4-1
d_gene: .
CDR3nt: TGCGCCAGCAGCCAAGGCGCTGAAGCTTTCTTT
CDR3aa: CASSQGAEAFF

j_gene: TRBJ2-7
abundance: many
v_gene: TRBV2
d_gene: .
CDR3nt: TGTGCCAGCAGCCCCGTGGGCGCCGAGCAGTACTTC
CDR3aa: CASSPVGAEQYF

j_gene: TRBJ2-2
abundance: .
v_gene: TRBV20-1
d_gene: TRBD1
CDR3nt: TGCTGTGCTACGCCTCCAGGGGGCCTCAACACCGGGGAGCTGTTTTTT
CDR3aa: CCATPPGGLNTGELFF

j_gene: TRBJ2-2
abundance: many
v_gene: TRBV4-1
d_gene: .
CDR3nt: TGCGCCAGCAGCCAAGCCCCGGGCAGCACTAACACCGGGGAGCTGTTTTTT
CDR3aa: CASSQAPGSTNTGELFF

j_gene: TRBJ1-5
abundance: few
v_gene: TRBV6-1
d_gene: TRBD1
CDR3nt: TGTGCCAGCAGCCGGGACAGGGGAGGGTATCAGCCCCAGCATTTT
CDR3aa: CASSRDRGGYQPQHF

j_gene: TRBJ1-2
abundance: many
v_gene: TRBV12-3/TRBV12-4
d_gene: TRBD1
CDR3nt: TGTGCCAGCAGCCGCGGACAGGTCACGGGTGGCTACACCTTC
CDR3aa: CASSRGQVTGGYTF

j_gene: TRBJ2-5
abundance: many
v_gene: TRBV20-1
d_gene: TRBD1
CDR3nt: TGCAGTGCTTTGTCCGGGACAGGGAATCAAGAGACCCAGTACTTC
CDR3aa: CSALSGTGNQETQYF

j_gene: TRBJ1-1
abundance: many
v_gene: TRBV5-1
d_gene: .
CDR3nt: TGCGCCAGCAAGGGGATTATAGGGATGAACACTGAAGCTTTCTTT
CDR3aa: CASKGIIGMNTEAFF

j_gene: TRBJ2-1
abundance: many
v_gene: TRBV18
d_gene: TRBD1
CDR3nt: TGTGCCAGCTCACCAAGGGGACAGGACAATGAGCAGTTCTTC
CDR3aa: CASSPRGQDNEQFF

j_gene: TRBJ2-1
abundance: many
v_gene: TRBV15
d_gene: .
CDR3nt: TGTGCCACCAGCAGCCGTACTTTGGTTGGTATTGAGCAGTTCTTC
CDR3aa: CATSSRTLVGIEQFF

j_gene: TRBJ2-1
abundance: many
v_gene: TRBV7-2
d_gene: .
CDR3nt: TGTGCCAGCAGCCGTACTGGGCAGTACAATGAGCAGTTCTTC
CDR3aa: CASSRTGQYNEQFF

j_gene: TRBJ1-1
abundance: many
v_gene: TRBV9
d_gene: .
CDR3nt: TGTGCCAGCAGCGTAGCGGCTACTGGACAGAACACTGAAGCTTTCTTT
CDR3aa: CASSVAATGQNTEAFF

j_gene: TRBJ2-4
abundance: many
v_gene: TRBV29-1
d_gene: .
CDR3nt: TGCAGCGTTGCTGGCATCCCGTCGAGGGAAAACATTCAGTACTTC
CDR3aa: CSVAGIPSRENIQYF

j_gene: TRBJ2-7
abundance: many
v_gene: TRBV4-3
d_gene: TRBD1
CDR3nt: TGCGCCAGCAGCCACGGACAGGGGAATTACGAGCAGTACTTC
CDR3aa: CASSHGQGNYEQYF

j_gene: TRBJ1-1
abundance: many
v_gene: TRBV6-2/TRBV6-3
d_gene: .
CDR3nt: TGTGCCAGCAGTTACTCTGTGGTAGTCGGCACTGAAGCTTTCTTT
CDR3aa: CASSYSVVVGTEAFF

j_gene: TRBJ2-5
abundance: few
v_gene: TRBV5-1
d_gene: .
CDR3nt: TGCGCCAGCACGCCGTTTGAAACCGGGGGGCCTGAGACCCAGTACTTC
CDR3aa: CASTPFETGGPETQYF

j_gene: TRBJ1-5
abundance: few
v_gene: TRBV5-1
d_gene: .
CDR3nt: TGCGCCAGCAGCGAAACGGGGCTTAATCAGCCCCAGCATTTT
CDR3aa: CASSETGLNQPQHF

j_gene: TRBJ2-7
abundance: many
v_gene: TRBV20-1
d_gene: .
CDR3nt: TGCAGTGTCCGTCCCGCGGAACTAAGCTACGAGCAGTACTTC
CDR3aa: CSVRPAELSYEQYF

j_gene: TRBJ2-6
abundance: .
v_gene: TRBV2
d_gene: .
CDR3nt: TGTGCCAGCAGCGCATGGGGCAACTCTGGGGCCAACGTCCTGACTTTC
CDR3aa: CASSAWGNSGANVLTF

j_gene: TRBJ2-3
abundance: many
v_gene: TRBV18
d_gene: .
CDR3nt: TGTGCCAGCTCACCCGGGCCATCGGAGGCGCAGTATTTT
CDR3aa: CASSPGPSEAQYF

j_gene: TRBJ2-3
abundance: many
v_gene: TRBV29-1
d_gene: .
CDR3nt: TGCAGCGCCCTTGAGAGCATAATGGCGGATACGCAGTATTTT
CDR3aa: CSALESIMADTQYF

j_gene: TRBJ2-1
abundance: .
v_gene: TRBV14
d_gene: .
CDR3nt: TGTGCCAGCAGCCAAGGGTCCCTTCCTTACAATGAGCAGTTCTTC
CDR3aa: CASSQGSLPYNEQFF

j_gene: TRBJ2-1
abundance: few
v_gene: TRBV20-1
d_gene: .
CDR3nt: TGCAGTGCTAGGGGGTCTAGCGCGGTCGATGAGCAGTTCTTC
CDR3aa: CSARGSSAVDEQFF

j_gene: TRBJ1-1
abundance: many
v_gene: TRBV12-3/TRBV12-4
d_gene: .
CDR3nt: TGTGCCAGCAGTTCCGGGGGGGGTTGGACTGAAGCTTTCTTT
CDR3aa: CASSSGGGWTEAFF

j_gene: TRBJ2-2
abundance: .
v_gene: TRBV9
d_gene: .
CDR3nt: TGTGCCAGCAGCGCGAGCCCCTCCGGGGAGCTGTTTTTT
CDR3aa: CASSASPSGELFF

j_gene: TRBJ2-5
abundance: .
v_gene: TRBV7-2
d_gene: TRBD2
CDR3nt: TGTGCCAGCAGCTGGACTAGCGGGGAGGTGGAGACCCAGTACTTC
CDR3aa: CASSWTSGEVETQYF

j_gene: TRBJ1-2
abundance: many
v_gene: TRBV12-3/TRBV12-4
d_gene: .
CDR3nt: TGTGCCAGCAGTTACCGGGGCCTAATGGGCTACACCTTC
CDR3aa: CASSYRGLMGYTF

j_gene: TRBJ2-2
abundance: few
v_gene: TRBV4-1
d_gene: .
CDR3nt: TGCGCCAGCAGCCAAGGTCTCGGGGCAACGGAGCTGTTTTTT
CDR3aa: CASSQGLGATELFF

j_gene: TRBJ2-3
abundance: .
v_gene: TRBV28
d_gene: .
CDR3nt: TGTGCCAGCAGTTTATCCCCGGAGGGGGCTAGCGGTAACACAGATACGCAGTATTTT
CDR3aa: CASSLSPEGASGNTDTQYF

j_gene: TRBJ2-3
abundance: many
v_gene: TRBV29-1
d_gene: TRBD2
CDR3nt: TGCAGCGTTGAAGTTCGGGAAGCGGGGACAGATACGCAGTATTTT
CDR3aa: CSVEVREAGTDTQYF

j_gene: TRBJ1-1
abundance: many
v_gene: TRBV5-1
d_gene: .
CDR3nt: TGCGCCAGCAGCCTAGGGGGGACCCAAGACACTGAAGCTTTCTTT
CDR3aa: CASSLGGTQDTEAFF

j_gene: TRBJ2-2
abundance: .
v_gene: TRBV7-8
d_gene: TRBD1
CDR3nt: TGTGCCAGCAGCCCGGACAGGGGGGGAAGGGAGCTGTTTTTT
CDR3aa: CASSPDRGGRELFF

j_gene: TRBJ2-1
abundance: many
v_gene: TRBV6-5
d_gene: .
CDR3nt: TGTGCCAGCAGTTCTTCCGGGCGGAGGAATGAGCAGTTCTTC
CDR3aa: CASSSSGRRNEQFF

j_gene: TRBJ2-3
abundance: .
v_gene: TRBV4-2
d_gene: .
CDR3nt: TGTGCCAGCAGCCCCACCCTGGCCGGTGGATCAAGCACAGATACGCAGTATTTT
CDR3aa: CASSPTLAGGSSTDTQYF

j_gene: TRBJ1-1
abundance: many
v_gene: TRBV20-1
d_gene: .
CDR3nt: TGCAGTGCCGAACAGGCACAGATTGCTGAAGCTTTCTTT
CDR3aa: CSAEQAQIAEAFF

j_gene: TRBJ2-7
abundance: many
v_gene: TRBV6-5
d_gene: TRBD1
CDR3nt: TGTGCCAGCAGGCCCGGGACAGGGGGGTACGAGCAGTACTTC
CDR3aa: CASRPGTGGYEQYF

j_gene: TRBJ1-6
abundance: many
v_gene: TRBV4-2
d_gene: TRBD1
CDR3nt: TGTGCCAGCAGCCAAGAAGACAGGGAGCGGCCCCTCCACTTT
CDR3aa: CASSQEDRERPLHF

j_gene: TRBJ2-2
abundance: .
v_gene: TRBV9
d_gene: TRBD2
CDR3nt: TGTGCCAGCAGCCCCCGGGCTAGCGGGACAGCCAGGTCCGGGGAGCTGTTTTTT
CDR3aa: CASSPRASGTARSGELFF

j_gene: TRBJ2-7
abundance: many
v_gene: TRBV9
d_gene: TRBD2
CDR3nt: TGTGCCAGCAGCGTAGGAGGGACTAGCGGCTACGAGCAGTACTTC
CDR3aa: CASSVGGTSGYEQYF

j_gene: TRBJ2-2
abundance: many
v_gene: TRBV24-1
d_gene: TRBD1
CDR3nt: TGTGCCACCAGTGATGTTCGAAAGGGGGCCACCGGGGAGCTGTTTTTT
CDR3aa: CATSDVRKGATGELFF

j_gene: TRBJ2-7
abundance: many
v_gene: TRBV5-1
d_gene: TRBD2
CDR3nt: TGCGCCAGCAGCTCGACCGGGACTAGGGATGTTCAGTACTTC
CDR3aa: CASSSTGTRDVQYF

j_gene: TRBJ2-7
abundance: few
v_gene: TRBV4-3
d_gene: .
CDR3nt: TGCGCCAGCAGCCAAGCACGCGGGACTTTTTACGAGCAGTACTTC
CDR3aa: CASSQARGTFYEQYF